The 26 T cell receptor beta chains listed next were all sequenced from one sample in a study of shared clonotypes between healthy human individuals. Assay: immunoSEQ multiplex PCR; the TCRdb copy retains only in-frame clones and omits some. The sample gives roughly 300,000 clones, about nine tenths of which show up once; 16% is in the top ten. Sequencing input: memory CD8+ T cells sorted from blood. Subset meaning: CD45RO+ cells pooled with CCR7-negative TemRA cells. These receptors all come from a man between 18 and 35 years old in good health.

This chain connects TRBV11-2 to TRBJ1-2; 9 positions match TRBD1. This CDR3 is 15 amino acids long. V gave up 5 bases and J gave up 2 bases; unmatched junction bases: 6. CDR1 is SGHAT, CDR2 FQNNGV, per germline. The CDR3 region is CASSIQGAQNYGYTF. CDR3 nucleotides: TGTGCCAGCAGCATACAGGGGGCACAAAACTATGGCTACACCTTC.

This clone has just one count. This sequence joins TRBV5-6 and TRBJ1-2; D may be TRBD1 (6 bases). V gave up 3 bases and J gave up 5 bases, with 14 bases separating them. Per germline, CDR1 SGHDT and CDR2 YYEEEE. There are 14 residues in the CDR3. The CDR3 DNA sequence: TGTGCCAGCAGCTCAGGCGGGACACTTTATGGCTACACCTTC. Translation gives CASSSGGTLYGYTF.

CDR3 in DNA: TGCGCCAGCAGCCAAGTCCCACGGGCAGCCAATGAGCAGTTCTTC. It codes for CASSQVPRAANEQFF. The rearrangement links TRBV4-1 to TRBJ2-1; the D is unclear. The germline CDR1 and CDR2 sequences are MGHRA and YSYEKL. The V and J ends lost 1 base and 6 bases respectively, with 13 bases between them. The CDR3 length is 15 residues.

This chain joins TRBV4-3 and TRBJ2-1, with TRBD1 identical over 7 bases. V shed 0 bases, J shed 4 bases, and the junction held 9 bases outside the gene matches. CDR1 LGHNA and CDR2 YSLEER come from the germline V gene. The CDR3 covers 17 residues. The CDR3 DNA sequence: TGCGCCAGCAGCCAAGATTTGACAGACAGGGAGTACAATGAGCAGTTCTTC. It yields the protein CASSQDLTDREYNEQFF.

The J gene is TRBJ1-1, the V gene TRBV4-1; D is possibly TRBD1 (6 bases). Germline CDR1 is MGHRA and CDR2 is YSYEKL. Between the trimmed V and J ends, which lost 1 base and 7 bases, there was a span of 13 bases. The CDR3 sequence is 14 residues long. The CDR3 loop is CASSQGGGRGEAFF. For the CDR3, the DNA is TGCGCCAGCAGCCAAGGGGGGGGGCGAGGTGAAGCTTTCTTT.

V is TRBV13 and J is TRBJ2-5, with 9 positions matching TRBD2. CDR3 length equals 14 residues. In germline, CDR1 is PRHDT, CDR2 FYEKMQ (reference sequence). V trimming: 1 base; J trimming: 9 bases; junction bases outside the gene matches: 6. Written as DNA, the CDR3 is TGTGCCAGCAGCTTAGAAGGTAGCGGGGGATCCCAGTACTTC. Its protein is CASSLEGSGGSQYF. Variable domain in full (rest from reference TRBV13 and TRBJ2-5): AAGVIQSPRHLIKEKRETATLKCYPIPRHDTVYWYQQGPGQDPQFLISFYEKMQSDKGSIPDRFSAQQFSDYHSELNMSSLELGDSALYFCASSLEGSGGSQYFGPGTRLLVL.

The genes are TRBV15 and TRBJ2-4, with D perhaps TRBD1 (5 bases). The CDR3 has 15 residues. Germline values: CDR1 LNHNV, CDR2 YYDKDF (reference sequence). V was pared by 0 bases and J by 6 bases, with 12 bases between. The CDR3: CATSRDGAWGNIQYF. CDR3 DNA: TGTGCCACCAGCAGAGATGGGGCTTGGGGAAACATTCAGTACTTC.

CDR3 in amino acids: CASSLGRDSRDTDTQYF. CDR3 DNA sequence: TGTGCCAGCAGCTTGGGAAGGGACTCGCGGGACACAGATACGCAGTATTTT. The chain links TRBV7-9 to TRBJ2-3; perhaps TRBD2 as D (6 bases). V was trimmed by 3 bases and J by 2 bases, leaving 18 bases between them. CDR3 size: 17 residues. Germline V lookup: CDR1 SEHNR, CDR2 FQNEAQ (reference sequence).

The V and J genes are TRBV6-5 and TRBJ2-2; D is unclear. V lost 2 bases, J lost 2 bases, and 6 bases lay in between. CDR1 MNHEY and CDR2 SVGAGI come from the germline V gene. The CDR3 is 14 residues long. CDR3 bases: TGTGCCAGCAGTTACGGACCCAACACCGGGGAGCTGTTTTTT. The encoded protein is CASSYGPNTGELFF.

The chain combines TRBV30 with TRBJ2-3; D might be TRBD1 (6 bases). Germline loops: CDR1 GTSNPN, CDR2 SVGIG (reference sequence). Trimming stripped 2 bases from V and 1 base from J, with 10 bases between. The CDR3 is 14 residues long. For the CDR3, the DNA is TGTGCCTGGAGTCCGACAGGCGGCACAGATACGCAGTATTTT. This translates into CAWSPTGGTDTQYF.

The rearrangement joins TRBV2 to TRBJ2-3, with TRBD2 matching 10 bases. The CDR3 covers 15 residues. With V trimmed by 1 base and J by 3 bases, 1 base remained unmatched. Germline CDR1 and CDR2: SNHLY and FYNNEI. As DNA, the CDR3 is TGTGCCAGCAGTGAAGGTAGCGGGAGGACAGATACGCAGTATTTT. Its translation: CASSEGSGRTDTQYF.

The rearrangement joins TRBV18 to TRBJ1-3; the D is unclear. The CDR3 is 12 residues long. Between the trimmed V and J ends, which lost 6 bases and 2 bases, there was a span of 5 bases. CDR1 is KGHSH, CDR2 LQKENI, per germline. CDR3 sequence reads: CASSGTGNTIYF. The DNA of the CDR3 is TGTGCCAGCTCGGGGACTGGAAACACCATATATTTT.

In DNA form, the CDR3 reads TGTGCCAGCAGCTTCGGTTTAGCCTACGAGCAGTACTTC. Residues: CASSFGLAYEQYF. This rearrangement joins TRBV5-6 to TRBJ2-7, with D hard to call. The CDR3 loop spans 13 amino acids. The V gene lost 2 bases and the J gene lost 2 bases, with 8 bases spanning the gap. CDR1 is SGHDT, CDR2 YYEEEE, per germline.

The CDR3 is CASSVPGCGAFF. The CDR3 DNA is TGTGCCAGCAGCGTACCGGGTTGTGGAGCTTTCTTT. V and J are TRBV21-1 and TRBJ1-1. TRBV21-1 is recorded as a pseudogene. The CDR3 is 12 residues long.

The gene calls are TRBV11-2 and TRBJ2-3; 8 positions agree with TRBD2. J lost 3 bases, V lost 5 bases, and 13 bases had no gene match. The CDR3 is 17 residues long. Germline assignment: CDR1 SGHAT and CDR2 FQNNGV. The CDR3: CASSPGGMDRWTDTQYF. The CDR3 DNA reads as TGTGCCAGCAGCCCGGGGGGGATGGATCGATGGACAGATACGCAGTATTTT.

In its sample, this clone was seen many times. V usage is TRBV7-6 and J usage is TRBJ2-7; perhaps D is TRBD1 or TRBD2 (6 bases each). Trimming cost V 3 bases and J 5 bases, with 20 bases left between them. The CDR3 consists of 16 residues. CDR1 SGHVS and CDR2 FNYEAQ come from the germline V gene. CDR3 residues: CASSFIPTGAPDEQYF. The CDR3 region has the DNA TGTGCCAGCAGCTTCATACCGACGGGGGCCCCAGACGAGCAGTACTTC.

The J gene is TRBJ1-2, the V gene TRBV29-1; no definite D call. Trimming took off 3 bases at V and 5 bases at J, with 7 bases between the two ends. This CDR3 has 11 amino acids. Germline lookup yields CDR1 SQVTM and CDR2 ANQGSEA. This chain's CDR3 is CSVDSSYGYTF. The CDR3 DNA is TGCAGCGTTGATTCCAGTTATGGCTACACCTTC.

This clone has a single count. V and J are TRBV4-3 and TRBJ2-3; weak D call: TRBD2 (5 bases). Trimming cost V 4 bases and J 1 base, with 15 bases left between them. Germline lookup yields CDR1 LGHNA and CDR2 YSLEER. CDR3 size: 16 residues. Written as DNA, the CDR3 is TGCGCCAGCAGCCGGCTTTCGCGGGTCGGCACAGATACGCAGTATTTT. The encoded protein is CASSRLSRVGTDTQYF.

The rearrangement uses TRBV30 and TRBJ2-1, with TRBD2 matching over 13 bases. Germline CDR1 reads GTSNPN; CDR2 reads SVGIG (reference sequence). This CDR3 region has 17 residues. J was trimmed by 0 bases and V by 5 bases; bases with no gene match: 7. As DNA, the CDR3 is TGTGCCTGGGAGGGGACTAGCGGGGAGAGCTCCTACAATGAGCAGTTCTTC. This sequence encodes CAWEGTSGESSYNEQFF.

The chain links TRBV5-1 to TRBJ2-7; tentatively, D is TRBD1 (6 bases). The CDR3 spans 15 residues. Per the germline V gene, CDR1 is SGHRS and CDR2 is YFSETQ. V lost 0 bases and J 6 bases, leaving 16 bases between the germline ends. CDR3 sequence reads: CASSLGAGGLGEQYF. The CDR3 DNA sequence: TGCGCCAGCAGCTTGGGTGCTGGGGGCTTAGGCGAGCAGTACTTC.

The chain links TRBV6-5 to TRBJ1-1; D is unresolved. The V gene's germline CDR1 is MNHEY and CDR2 SVGAGI. V was clipped by 0 bases and J by 0 bases, with 11 bases between them. CDR3 length: 16 amino acids. The CDR3 sequence is CASSYSPTEMNTEAFF. CDR3 DNA: TGTGCCAGCAGTTACTCTCCAACGGAAATGAACACTGAAGCTTTCTTT.

The CDR3 is CASSQVWIDTDTQYF. CDR3 DNA: TGCGCCAGCAGCCAAGTCTGGATTGACACAGATACGCAGTATTTT. This chain joins TRBV4-1 and TRBJ2-3; D is unclear. This CDR3 comprises 15 residues. Trimming removed 1 base from V and 2 bases from J, with 10 bases in between. Germline CDR1 MGHRA, CDR2 YSYEKL.

J is TRBJ1-1 and V is TRBV29-1; D ambiguous. CDR3 length equals 12 residues. CDR1 and CDR2 (germline): SQVTM, ANQGSEA. V lost 1 base, J lost 0 bases, and 3 bases lay in between. The CDR3 protein is CSVEVVNTEAFF. CDR3 DNA sequence: TGCAGCGTTGAAGTGGTGAACACTGAAGCTTTCTTT. Using reference TRBV29-1 and TRBJ1-1 for the parts outside the CDR3, the full variable domain is SAVISQKPSRDICQRGTSLTIQCQVDSQVTMMFWYRQQPGQSLTLIATANQGSEATYESGFVIDKFPISRPNLTFSTLTVSNMSPEDSSIYLCSVEVVNTEAFFGQGTRLTVV.

The V call is TRBV5-1, the J call TRBJ2-7, with D hard to call. Germline values: CDR1 SGHRS, CDR2 YFSETQ. V was cut by 2 bases and J by 3 bases, with 15 bases left in between. The CDR3 has 15 residues. CDR3 amino acids: CASSLELLPRYEQYF. The DNA for the CDR3 is TGCGCCAGCAGCTTAGAATTGCTACCGCGCTACGAGCAGTACTTC.

This clone has a single count. This chain uses TRBV9 with TRBJ1-4; tentative D call: TRBD1 (5 bases). This CDR3 spans 13 amino acids. Germline V gene sequence: CDR1 SGDLS, CDR2 YYNGEE. The V and J ends lost 3 bases and 8 bases respectively, with 11 bases between them. As DNA, the CDR3 is TGTGCCAGCAGCGACAGGTCGTTCGAAAAACTGTTTTTT. This codes for CASSDRSFEKLFF. The variable domain in full, completed from reference TRBV9 and TRBJ1-4, reads DSGVTQTPKHLITATGQRVTLRCSPRSGDLSVYWYQQSLDQGLQFLIQYYNGEERAKGNILERFSAQQFPDLHSELNLSSLELGDSALYFCASSDRSFEKLFFGSGTQLSVL.

V and J are TRBV7-8 and TRBJ2-5, with 8 bases aligning to TRBD2. Germline values: CDR1 SGHVS, CDR2 FQNEAQ. This CDR3 region has 16 residues. V lost 3 bases, J lost 2 bases, and 8 bases stayed unmatched. The CDR3 DNA sequence: TGTGCCAGCAGCTTTGAGGCTAGCGGGTTTCAAGAGACCCAGTACTTC. Translating it yields CASSFEASGFQETQYF.